Presented here are 21 T cell receptor beta chains from one specimen sequenced in a study of blood T cell repertoires in COVID-19. The method was immunoSEQ multiplex PCR; TCRdb's version includes in-frame clones alone and lacks a portion of them. The table records roughly 49,000 clones, about 83% of them present only once. The specimen sequenced was peripheral blood. The receptors stem from a man aged 35 to 55 with acute or convalescent COVID-19.

J is TRBJ1-4 and V is TRBV6-1, with no clear D. This CDR3 has 16 amino acids. The germline gives CDR1 MNHNS, CDR2 SASEGT. The V gene lost 1 base and the J gene lost 0 bases, with 9 bases spanning the gap. CDR3 loop: CASSEGALATNEKLFF. CDR3 nucleotide sequence: TGTGCCAGCAGTGAAGGGGCGCTCGCAACTAATGAAAAACTGTTTTTT.

The V call is TRBV7-9, the J call TRBJ1-2; no firm D call. The CDR3 contains 11 residues. Germline V lookup: CDR1 SEHNR, CDR2 FQNEAQ (reference sequence). V was pared by 2 bases and J by 12 bases, with 10 bases between. CDR3 sequence (DNA): TGTGCCAGCAGCTTATCGGGGATCCACACCTTC. Translated: CASSLSGIHTF.

As concerns this clone: The sample has other DNA sequences that encode this CDR3 too. The chain employs TRBV10-3 and TRBJ2-5, with D possibly TRBD1 on 5 matching bases. The CDR3 covers 14 residues. CDR1 ENHRY and CDR2 SYGVKD come from the germline V gene. Trimming left V 0 bases short and J 5 bases short, with 10 bases between. The CDR3 DNA reads TGTGCCATCAGTGAGTCGCTGGGGCGGGAGACCCAGTACTTC. Translation gives CAISESLGRETQYF.

The J gene is TRBJ1-3, the V gene TRBV19; 8 bases fit TRBD1. J gave up 0 bases and V 6 bases, and 13 bases lay outside the gene matches. This CDR3 has 18 residues. Germline-derived CDR1 and CDR2 are LNHDA and SQIVND (reference sequence). The CDR3 bases are TGTGCCAGTAGCCGAGGCCGGACAGGGATGCACTCTGGAAACACCATATATTTT. It yields the protein CASSRGRTGMHSGNTIYF.

In nucleotides, the CDR3 is TGTGCCAGCAGCGCCCGACTAGAGAGCTCCTACAATGAGCAGTTCTTC. Amino acids: CASSARLESSYNEQFF. The V call is TRBV11-2, the J call TRBJ2-1; D perhaps matches TRBD2 (6 bases). This CDR3 contains 16 residues. V was cut by 5 bases and J by 0 bases, with 14 bases left in between. Germline CDR1 SGHAT, CDR2 FQNNGV.

V and J are TRBV11-3 and TRBJ2-3, with D possibly TRBD1 on 5 matching bases. The CDR3 spans 17 residues. Germline lookup yields CDR1 SGHNT and CDR2 YENEEA. V was clipped by 2 bases and J by 4 bases, with 19 bases between them. CDR3 DNA sequence: TGTGCCAGCAGCTTAATCCAGGGCCTCGTCGACCCAGATACGCAGTATTTT. This gives the protein CASSLIQGLVDPDTQYF.

The chain has TRBV3-1 (or the pseudogene TRBV3-2) and TRBJ1-1; the match to TRBD1 covers 9 bases. CDR3 length equals 14 residues. With V trimmed by 4 bases and J by 5 bases, 5 bases remained unmatched. Per germline, CDR1 LGHDT and CDR2 YNNKEL (reference sequence). CDR3 sequence: CASSRRTGETEAFF. The DNA for the CDR3 is TGTGCCAGCAGCCGCAGGACAGGGGAAACTGAAGCTTTCTTT.

Here the CDR3 reads CARSPGRAIGANVLTF. DNA for the CDR3: TGTGCCAGAAGCCCGGGGAGGGCCATAGGGGCCAACGTCCTGACTTTC. The rearrangement uses TRBV5-3 and TRBJ2-6; TRBD2 matches at 7 bases. TRBV5-3 is reported as an ORF; its role is uncertain. V dropped 4 bases and J dropped 4; count of bases not matched to a gene: 8. The CDR3 has 16 amino acids.

This chain uses TRBV24-1 with TRBJ2-5, with TRBD1 matching over 7 bases. V was clipped by 4 bases and J by 5 bases; unmatched bases: 9. This CDR3 spans 15 amino acids. Germline values: CDR1 KGHDR, CDR2 SFDVKD. The DNA for the CDR3 is TGTGCCACCAGTGAGACAGGGATGGAGAGGGAGACCCAGTACTTC. This translates into CATSETGMERETQYF.

In its sample, this clone was seen once. The V and J genes are TRBV27 and TRBJ2-3, with 10 nucleotides matching TRBD2. Germline CDR1 MNHEY, CDR2 SMNVEV (reference sequence). V shed 5 bases and J 5 bases; nucleotides not matched to a gene: 13. The CDR3 contains 17 residues. CDR3 in amino acids: CASSVLGSGGAVDTQYF. The CDR3 region has the DNA TGTGCCAGCAGTGTCCTCGGAAGCGGGGGGGCAGTAGATACGCAGTATTTT.

CDR3 coding DNA: TGTGCCAGCAGCCAAAGACTGGTCAGCCGCACCGGGGAGCTGTTTTTT. This codes for CASSQRLVSRTGELFF. The chain uses TRBV4-2 and TRBJ2-2; D gene ambiguous. The V end was cut by 2 bases, the J end by 4 bases, with 14 bases between. The germline V gene has CDR1 LGHNA and CDR2 YNFKEQ. The CDR3 contains 16 residues.

The V and J genes are TRBV2 and TRBJ1-1; tentative D call: TRBD1 (5 bases). There are 16 residues in the CDR3. The V end was cut by 5 bases, the J end by 0 bases, with 16 bases between. The germline V gene encodes CDR1 SNHLY and CDR2 FYNNEI. CDR3 residues: CASSQERDSMNTEAFF. As DNA, the CDR3 is TGTGCCAGCAGTCAAGAGCGGGACTCTATGAACACTGAAGCTTTCTTT.

The chain couples TRBV27 to TRBJ1-6; 8 nucleotides agree with TRBD1. Trimming at V came to 3 bases and at J to 14 bases, leaving 9 bases not matched to a gene. In germline, CDR1 is MNHEY, CDR2 SMNVEV (reference sequence). The CDR3 consists of 14 residues. The CDR3 region is CASSFDRGRGALHF. CDR3 nucleotides: TGTGCCAGCAGTTTCGACAGGGGCCGCGGGGCCCTCCACTTT.

In this sample, this clone turned up once. V usage is TRBV5-6 and J usage is TRBJ1-6; weak D call: TRBD1 (6 bases). V lost 2 bases to trimming and J lost 7 bases, with 16 bases between them. This CDR3 contains 16 residues. Germline V gene data show CDR1 as SGHDT and CDR2 as YYEEEE. The CDR3 nucleotides read TGTGCCAGCAGCTTATTACAGGGAACCATAAATTCACCCCTCCACTTT. Translating gives CASSLLQGTINSPLHF.

The chain uses TRBV27 and TRBJ2-5; TRBD2 aligns across 8 bases. Looked up from germline, CDR1 is MNHEY and CDR2 is SMNVEV (reference sequence). The CDR3 covers 14 residues. V was pared by 5 bases and J by 5 bases, with 7 bases of the junction left unmatched. The CDR3 protein is CASSPAGGRETQYF. Written as DNA, the CDR3 is TGTGCCAGCAGTCCGGCGGGGGGAAGGGAGACCCAGTACTTC.

The V and J genes are TRBV6-1 and TRBJ2-7, with 8 bases aligning to TRBD2. This CDR3 contains 16 residues. V gave up 3 bases and J gave up 3 bases; unmatched junction bases: 10. The germline CDR1 and CDR2 sequences are MNHNS and SASEGT. This chain's CDR3 is CASSDAGGTEFYEQYF. CDR3 bases: TGTGCCAGCAGTGACGCGGGGGGCACGGAATTCTACGAGCAGTACTTC.

J is TRBJ2-3 and V is TRBV29-1; 13 bases are a match to TRBD2. The trim removed 8 bases at V and 8 bases at J, leaving 10 bases unmatched. CDR3 size: 14 residues. Per the germline V gene, CDR1 is SQVTM and CDR2 is ANQGSEA. The DNA of the CDR3 is TGCAGCTCTGTTACTAGCGGGAGGGCGGGTACGCAGTATTTT. It codes for CSSVTSGRAGTQYF.

This clone showed up just a few times. The chain couples TRBV5-4 to TRBJ2-7, with TRBD1 matching over 8 bases. Germline trimming cut 4 bases from V and 0 bases from J; bases unmatched to any gene: 6. Germline CDR1 is SGHNT and CDR2 is YYREEE (reference sequence). CDR3 length equals 15 residues. CDR3 sequence reads: CASSMGQVSSYEQYF. The CDR3 nucleotides read TGTGCCAGCAGCATGGGACAGGTGAGCTCCTACGAGCAGTACTTC.

This clone was counted only a few times. The chain carries TRBV7-2 and TRBJ2-7; 8 bases match TRBD2. The germline V gene encodes CDR1 SGHTA and CDR2 FQGNSA. The V gene end was trimmed by 5 bases and the J gene end by 7 bases; junction bases not matched to a gene: 7. The CDR3 is 13 amino acids. The CDR3 reads CASSIGLASEQYF. The CDR3 nucleotides are TGTGCCAGCAGCATCGGACTAGCCAGTGAGCAGTACTTC.

This clone appeared once. V and J are TRBV28 and TRBJ2-6; 7 positions agree with TRBD1. The J segment lost 2 bases and the V segment lost 3 bases, leaving 1 base of the junction unmatched. CDR1 is MDHEN and CDR2 is SYDVKM in the germline V gene. The CDR3 is made up of 15 amino acids. The CDR3 coding sequence is TGTGCCAGCAGTTTTCAGGGGGCTGGGGCCAACGTCCTGACTTTC. Amino acid sequence: CASSFQGAGANVLTF.

V and J are TRBV19 and TRBJ2-5, with a possible D match to TRBD1 (5 bases). V lost 3 bases, J lost 5 bases, and 10 bases lay in between. Per the germline V gene, CDR1 is LNHDA and CDR2 is SQIVND (reference sequence). This CDR3 contains 13 residues. The CDR3 region has the DNA TGTGCCAGTAGTATTGGGGCGCGGGAGACCCAGTACTTC. It encodes CASSIGARETQYF.